The subject of this entry is one T cell receptor beta chain. The record originates from a study of response to subunit inactivated influenza vaccine. V shed 4 bases and J 0 bases; nucleotides not matched to a gene: 1. The CDR3 has 16 amino acids. Germline values: CDR1 LGHDT, CDR2 YNNKEL (reference sequence). One entry per CDR3 protein results from TCRdb running MiXCR on the RT-PCR reads. This table has hundreds of thousands of distinct CDR3 sequences, about 11% appearing once. Separately, the same data were catalogued under a study of T cells expressing NK-cell markers. According to that study: UMI-tagged 5'RACE template switching yielded the TCR beta cDNA. Researchers got TCR beta repertoires out of sorted CD3+CD56+NKG2C+, CD3+CD56+NKG2C- and CD3+CD56-NKG2C+ T cells. Sequenced donors, eight in total, included seven who were HCMV-seropositive and one who was seronegative. The authors restricted sorting to alpha-beta TCR T cells with an anti-gamma-delta TCR antibody in several experiments. NKG2C+ dominant clonotypes from over 5 donors made up roughly 1.0-7.5% of CD8+ T cells.

The clonotype comes from a man aged 45-60 years who received an inactivated influenza vaccine. The starting material was PBMCs from blood, obtained on the day of vaccination. This sequence joins TRBV3-1 and TRBJ2-6; 9 nucleotides match TRBD2. The CDR3 reads CASSRSGSSGANVLTF. In DNA form, the CDR3 reads TGTGCCAGCAGCCGTAGCGGGAGCTCTGGGGCCAACGTCCTGACTTTC.